This T cell receptor (beta chain) comes out of a study of blood T cell repertoires in COVID-19. Study-wide background: Whether acute or convalescent, the COVID-19 samples came from the United States, Italy and Spain. From T cells, B-cell-depleted T cells, or PBMCs came the material, which was cDNA or gDNA.

Seattle cases were enrolled at active infection and followed longitudinally. Authors' data handling: Reference gene primer amplification gave nucleated cell count estimates. Profiling relied on immunoSEQ multiplex PCR, and the TCRdb table lists in-frame clones only, not all of them. From that table come the V and J calls and clone size; the DNA was used to work out D and trimming. Here the sample spans 300,000 to 350,000 clones, approximately 90% being singletons. Per the germline V gene, CDR1 is MDHEN and CDR2 is SYDVKM. With 5 bases clipped from V and 5 bases from J, the junction kept 14 bases outside the gene matches. The CDR3 has 17 residues.

The rearrangement links TRBV28 to TRBJ1-2, with 10 bases identical to TRBD1. The sequencing sample was made of peripheral blood. The receptor comes from a man aged 30 to 45 with COVID-19, enrolled during active disease. This chain's CDR3 is CASSPWGQGPPGYGYTF. The CDR3 DNA reads as TGTGCCAGCAGTCCCTGGGGACAGGGGCCACCAGGATATGGCTACACCTTC.